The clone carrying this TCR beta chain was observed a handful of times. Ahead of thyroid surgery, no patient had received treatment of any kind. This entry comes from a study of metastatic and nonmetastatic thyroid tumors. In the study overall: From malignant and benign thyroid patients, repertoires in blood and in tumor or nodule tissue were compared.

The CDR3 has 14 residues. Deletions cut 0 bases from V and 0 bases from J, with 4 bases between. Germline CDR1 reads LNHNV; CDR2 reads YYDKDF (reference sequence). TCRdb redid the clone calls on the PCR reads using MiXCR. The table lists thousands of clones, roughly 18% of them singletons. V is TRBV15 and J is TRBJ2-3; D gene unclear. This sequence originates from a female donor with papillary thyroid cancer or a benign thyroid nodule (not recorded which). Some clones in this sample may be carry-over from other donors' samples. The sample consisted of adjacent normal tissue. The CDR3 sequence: CATSRDPSTDTQYF. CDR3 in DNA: TGTGCCACCAGCAGAGATCCTAGCACAGATACGCAGTATTTT.